Sequencing of this T cell receptor (beta chain) was carried out in a study of STAT5B mutations in CD4+ large granular lymphocyte leukemia. Germline CDR1 SNHLY, CDR2 FYNNEI. CDR3 length: 11 residues. Trimming pared 4 bases from V and 10 bases from J, leaving 10 bases between. Libraries were prepared by immunoSEQ multiplex PCR; TCRdb keeps only in-frame clonotypes and omits some of them. Counted here are fewer than 35,000 clones, roughly three quarters occurring once; the ten biggest clones make up around 2.5%. Input material: CD4+ T cells from blood buffy coats. This TCR came from a human donor in good health. J is TRBJ1-2 and V is TRBV2; D is uncertain. The CDR3 nucleotides read TGTGCCAGCAGTGTGGAGGGAGTCTACACCTTC. Translated, it gives CASSVEGVYTF.